This entry concerns a single TCR beta chain. These data originate in a study of beta chain features in type 1 diabetes. Germline V gene data show CDR1 as KGHSH and CDR2 as LQKENI. This CDR3 comprises 14 residues. V lost 3 bases, J lost 1 base, and 9 bases lay in between. The study reverse transcribed the entire isolated RNA, so it sequenced expressed TCRB transcripts. The method was immunoSEQ multiplex PCR; TCRdb's version includes in-frame clones alone and lacks a portion of them. The data show approximately 6,100 clones, around 74% seen once. The gene calls are TRBV18 and TRBJ1-1; D is possibly TRBD1 (5 bases). This TCR was sampled from a man aged 18 to 35 in good health. Sample: Tregs from blood. The CDR3 region is CASSPAGGNTEAFF. In DNA form, the CDR3 reads TGTGCCAGCTCACCCGCGGGGGGGAACACTGAAGCTTTCTTT.